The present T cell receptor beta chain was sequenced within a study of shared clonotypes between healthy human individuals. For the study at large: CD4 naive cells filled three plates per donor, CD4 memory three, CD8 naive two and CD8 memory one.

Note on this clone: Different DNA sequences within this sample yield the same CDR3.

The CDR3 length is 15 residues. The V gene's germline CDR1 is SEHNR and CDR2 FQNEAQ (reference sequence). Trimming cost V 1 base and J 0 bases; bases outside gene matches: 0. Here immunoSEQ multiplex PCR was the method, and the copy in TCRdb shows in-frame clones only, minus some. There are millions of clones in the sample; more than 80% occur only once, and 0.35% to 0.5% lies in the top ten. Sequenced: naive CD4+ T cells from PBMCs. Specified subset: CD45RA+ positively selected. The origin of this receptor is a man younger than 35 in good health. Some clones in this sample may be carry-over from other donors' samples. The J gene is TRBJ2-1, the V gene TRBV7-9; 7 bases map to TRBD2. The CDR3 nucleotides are TGTGCCAGCAGCTTAGGGACTAGCTCCTACAATGAGCAGTTCTTC. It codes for CASSLGTSSYNEQFF.